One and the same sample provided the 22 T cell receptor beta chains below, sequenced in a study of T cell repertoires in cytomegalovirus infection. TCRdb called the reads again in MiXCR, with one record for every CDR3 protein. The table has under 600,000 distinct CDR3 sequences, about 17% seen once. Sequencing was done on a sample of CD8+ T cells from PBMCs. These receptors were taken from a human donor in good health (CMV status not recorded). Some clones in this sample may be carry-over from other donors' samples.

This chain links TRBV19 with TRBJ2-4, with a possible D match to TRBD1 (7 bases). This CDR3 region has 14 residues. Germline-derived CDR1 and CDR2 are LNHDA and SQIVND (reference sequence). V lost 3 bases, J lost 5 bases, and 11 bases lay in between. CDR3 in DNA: TGTGCCAGTAGTATCACAGGGGAGGAAAACATTCAGTACTTC. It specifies CASSITGEENIQYF.

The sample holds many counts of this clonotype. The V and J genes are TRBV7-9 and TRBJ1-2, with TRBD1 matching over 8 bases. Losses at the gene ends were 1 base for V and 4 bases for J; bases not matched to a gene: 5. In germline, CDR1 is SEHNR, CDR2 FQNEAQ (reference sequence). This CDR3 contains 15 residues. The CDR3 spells CASSLGAGGIYGYTF. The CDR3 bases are TGTGCCAGCAGCTTAGGGGCAGGGGGCATCTATGGCTACACCTTC.

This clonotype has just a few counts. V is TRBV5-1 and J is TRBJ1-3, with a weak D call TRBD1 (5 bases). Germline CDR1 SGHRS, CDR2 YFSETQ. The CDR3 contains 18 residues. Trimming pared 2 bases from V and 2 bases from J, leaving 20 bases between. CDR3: CASSLENPPGTPGNTIYF. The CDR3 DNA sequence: TGCGCCAGCAGCTTAGAAAACCCCCCGGGGACTCCTGGAAACACCATATATTTT.

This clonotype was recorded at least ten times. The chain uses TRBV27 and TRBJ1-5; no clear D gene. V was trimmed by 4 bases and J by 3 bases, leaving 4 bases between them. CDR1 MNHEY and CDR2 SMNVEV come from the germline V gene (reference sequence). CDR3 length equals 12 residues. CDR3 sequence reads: CASSSNNQPQHF. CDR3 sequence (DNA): TGTGCCAGCAGTTCCAACAATCAGCCCCAGCATTTT.

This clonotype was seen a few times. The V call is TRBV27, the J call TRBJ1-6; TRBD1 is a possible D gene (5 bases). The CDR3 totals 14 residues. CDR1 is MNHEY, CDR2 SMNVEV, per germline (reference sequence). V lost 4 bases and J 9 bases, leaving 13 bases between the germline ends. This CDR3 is CASSSQGGSSPLHF. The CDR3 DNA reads TGTGCCAGCAGTTCCCAGGGAGGAAGTTCACCCCTCCACTTT.

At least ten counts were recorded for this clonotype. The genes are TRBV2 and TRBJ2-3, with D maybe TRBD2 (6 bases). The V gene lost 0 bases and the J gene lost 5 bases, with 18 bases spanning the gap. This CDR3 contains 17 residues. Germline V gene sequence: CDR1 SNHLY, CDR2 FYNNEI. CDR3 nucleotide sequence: TGTGCCAGCAGTGAAGCTAGGCGGGGCGGGATCAAAGATACGCAGTATTTT. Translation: CASSEARRGGIKDTQYF.

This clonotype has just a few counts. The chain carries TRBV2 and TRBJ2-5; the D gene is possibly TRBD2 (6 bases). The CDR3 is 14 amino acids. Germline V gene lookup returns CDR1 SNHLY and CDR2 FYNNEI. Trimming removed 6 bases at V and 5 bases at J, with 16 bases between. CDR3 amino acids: CASSGASGEETQYF. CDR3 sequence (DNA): TGTGCCAGCAGCGGGGCCTCGGGGGAGGAGACCCAGTACTTC.

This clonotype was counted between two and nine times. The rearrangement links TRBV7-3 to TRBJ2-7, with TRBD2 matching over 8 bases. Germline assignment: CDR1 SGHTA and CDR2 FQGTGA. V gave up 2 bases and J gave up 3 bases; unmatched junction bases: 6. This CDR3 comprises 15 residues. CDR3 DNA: TGTGCCAGCAGCTTAGGAGCGGGGGAGAACTACGAGCAGTACTTC. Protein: CASSLGAGENYEQYF. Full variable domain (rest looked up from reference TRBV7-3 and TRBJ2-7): GAGVSQTPSNKVTEKGKYVELRCDPISGHTALYWYRQSLGQGPEFLIYFQGTGAADDSGLPNDRFFAVRPEGSVSTLKIQRTERGDSAVYLCASSLGAGENYEQYFGPGTRLTVT.

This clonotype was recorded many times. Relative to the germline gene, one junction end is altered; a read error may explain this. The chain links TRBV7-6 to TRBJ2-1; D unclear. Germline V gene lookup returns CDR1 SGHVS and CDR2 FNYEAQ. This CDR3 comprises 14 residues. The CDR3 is CASSLALSNNEQFF. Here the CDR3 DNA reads TGTGCCAGCAGCTTAGCTCTCTCCAACAATGAGCAGTTCTTC.

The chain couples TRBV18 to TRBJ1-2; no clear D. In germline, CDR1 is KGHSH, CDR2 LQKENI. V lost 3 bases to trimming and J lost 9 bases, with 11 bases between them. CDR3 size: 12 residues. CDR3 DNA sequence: TGTGCCAGCTCACCGGACGGCCTAAGCTACACCTTC. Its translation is CASSPDGLSYTF.

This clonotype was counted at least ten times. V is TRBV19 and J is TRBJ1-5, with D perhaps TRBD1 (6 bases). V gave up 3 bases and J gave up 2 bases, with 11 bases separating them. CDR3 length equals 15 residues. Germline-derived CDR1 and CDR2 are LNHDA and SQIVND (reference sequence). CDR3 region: CASSMAGEGNQPQHF. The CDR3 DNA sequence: TGTGCCAGTAGTATGGCAGGGGAGGGCAATCAGCCCCAGCATTTT.

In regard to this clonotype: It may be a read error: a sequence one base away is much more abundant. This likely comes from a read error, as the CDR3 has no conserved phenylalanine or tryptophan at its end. The CDR3 DNA reads as TGCGCCAGCAGCCAAGAAGGGGCAGGGACGCGGAACGAGCAGTACTTA. This sequence encodes CASSQEGAGTRNEQYL. The chain combines TRBV4-3 with TRBJ2-7; the D gene could be TRBD1 or TRBD2 (5 bases each). CDR1 LGHNA and CDR2 YSLEER come from the germline V gene. This CDR3 is 16 amino acids long. The V end lost 0 bases, the J end lost 5 bases, and 17 bases lay between the germline ends.

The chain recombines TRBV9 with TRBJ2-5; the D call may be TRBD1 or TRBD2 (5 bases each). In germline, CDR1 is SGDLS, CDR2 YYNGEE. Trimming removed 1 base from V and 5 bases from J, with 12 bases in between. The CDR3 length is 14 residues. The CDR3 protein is CASSVRLAGETQYF. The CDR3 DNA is TGTGCCAGCAGCGTACGCCTAGCAGGGGAGACCCAGTACTTC.

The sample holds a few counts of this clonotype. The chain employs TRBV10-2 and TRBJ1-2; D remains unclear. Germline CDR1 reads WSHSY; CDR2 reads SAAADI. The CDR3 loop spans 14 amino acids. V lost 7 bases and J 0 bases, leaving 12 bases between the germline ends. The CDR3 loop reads CASTETGTNYGYTF. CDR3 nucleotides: TGCGCCAGCACAGAGACCGGGACTAACTATGGCTACACCTTC.

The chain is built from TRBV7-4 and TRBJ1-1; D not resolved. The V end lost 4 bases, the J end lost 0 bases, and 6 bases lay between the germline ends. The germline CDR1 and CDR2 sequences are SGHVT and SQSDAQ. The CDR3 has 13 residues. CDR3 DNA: TGTGCCAGCAGCTCAGCCTTGAACACTGAAGCTTTCTTT. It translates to CASSSALNTEAFF. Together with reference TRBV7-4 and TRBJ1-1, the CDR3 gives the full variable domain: GAGVSQSPRYKVAKRGRDVALRCDSISGHVTLYWYRQTLGQGSEVLTYSQSDAQRDKSGRPSGRFSAERPERSVSTLKIQRTEQGDSAVYLCASSSALNTEAFFGQGTRLTVV.

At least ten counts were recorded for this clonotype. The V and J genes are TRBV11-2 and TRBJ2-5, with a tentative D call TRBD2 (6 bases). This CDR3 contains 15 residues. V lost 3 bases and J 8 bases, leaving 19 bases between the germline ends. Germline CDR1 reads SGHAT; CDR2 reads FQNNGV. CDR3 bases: TGTGCCAGCAGCTTTTTGGACGGGCCGGGGGAAACCCAGTACTTC. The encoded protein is CASSFLDGPGETQYF.

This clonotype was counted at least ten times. CDR3 sequence: CASSLEWGSNQPQHF. CDR3 DNA: TGTGCCAGCAGCTTAGAGTGGGGGAGCAATCAGCCCCAGCATTTT. The V call is TRBV7-8, the J call TRBJ1-5; a possible D gene is TRBD1 (5 bases). Looked up from germline, CDR1 is SGHVS and CDR2 is FQNEAQ. CDR3 length: 15 amino acids. Trimming removed 1 base from V and 1 base from J, with 8 bases in between.

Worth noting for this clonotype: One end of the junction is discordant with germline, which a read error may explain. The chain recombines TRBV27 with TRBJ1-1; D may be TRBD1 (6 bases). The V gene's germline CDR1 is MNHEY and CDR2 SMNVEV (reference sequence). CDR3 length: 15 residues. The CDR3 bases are TGTGCCTGCAGTTTGGCAGGGGAGGGTTGGACTGAAGCTTTCTTT. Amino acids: CACSLAGEGWTEAFF.

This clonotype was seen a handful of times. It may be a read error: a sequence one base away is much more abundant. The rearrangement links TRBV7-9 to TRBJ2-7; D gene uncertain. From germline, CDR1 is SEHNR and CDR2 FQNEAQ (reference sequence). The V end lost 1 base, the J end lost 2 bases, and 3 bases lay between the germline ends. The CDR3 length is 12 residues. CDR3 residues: CASSLVTYEQYF. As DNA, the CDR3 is TGTGCCAGCAGCTTAGTCACCTACGAGCAGTACTTC.

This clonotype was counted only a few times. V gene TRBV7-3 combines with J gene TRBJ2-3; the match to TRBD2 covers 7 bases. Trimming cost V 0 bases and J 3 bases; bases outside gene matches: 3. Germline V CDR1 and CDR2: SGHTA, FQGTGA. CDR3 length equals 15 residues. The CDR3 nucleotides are TGTGCCAGCAGCTTAACGGGAGGGCTGACAGATACGCAGTATTTT. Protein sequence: CASSLTGGLTDTQYF.

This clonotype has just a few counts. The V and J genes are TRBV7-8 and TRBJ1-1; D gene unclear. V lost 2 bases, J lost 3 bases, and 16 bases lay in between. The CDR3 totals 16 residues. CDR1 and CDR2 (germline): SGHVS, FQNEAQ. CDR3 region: CASSLYQTQWDTEAFF. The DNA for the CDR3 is TGTGCCAGCAGCTTATATCAGACCCAGTGGGACACTGAAGCTTTCTTT.

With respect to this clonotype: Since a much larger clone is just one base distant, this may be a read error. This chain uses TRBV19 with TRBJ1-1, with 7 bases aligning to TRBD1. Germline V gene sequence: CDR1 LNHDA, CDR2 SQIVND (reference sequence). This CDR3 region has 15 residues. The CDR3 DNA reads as TGTGCCATTAGTATATTCCAGACAGGGTACACTGAAGCTTTCTTT. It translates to CAISIFQTGYTEAFF.